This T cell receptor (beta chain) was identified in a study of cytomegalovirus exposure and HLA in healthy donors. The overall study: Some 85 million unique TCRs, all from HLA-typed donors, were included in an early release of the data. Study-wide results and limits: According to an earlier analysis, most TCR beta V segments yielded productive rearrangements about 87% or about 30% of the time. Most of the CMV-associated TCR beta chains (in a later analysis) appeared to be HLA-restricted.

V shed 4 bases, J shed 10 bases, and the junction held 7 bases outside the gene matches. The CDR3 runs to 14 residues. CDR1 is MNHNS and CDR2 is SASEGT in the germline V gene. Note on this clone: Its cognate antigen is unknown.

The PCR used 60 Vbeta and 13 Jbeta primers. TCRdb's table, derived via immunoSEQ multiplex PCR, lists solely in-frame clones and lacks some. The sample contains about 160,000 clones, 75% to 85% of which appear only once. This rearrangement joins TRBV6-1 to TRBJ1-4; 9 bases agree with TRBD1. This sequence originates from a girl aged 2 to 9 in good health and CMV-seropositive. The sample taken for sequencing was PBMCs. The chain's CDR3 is CASSGGTGLPKLFF. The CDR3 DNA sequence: TGTGCCAGCAGTGGAGGGACAGGGCTCCCAAAACTGTTTTTT.